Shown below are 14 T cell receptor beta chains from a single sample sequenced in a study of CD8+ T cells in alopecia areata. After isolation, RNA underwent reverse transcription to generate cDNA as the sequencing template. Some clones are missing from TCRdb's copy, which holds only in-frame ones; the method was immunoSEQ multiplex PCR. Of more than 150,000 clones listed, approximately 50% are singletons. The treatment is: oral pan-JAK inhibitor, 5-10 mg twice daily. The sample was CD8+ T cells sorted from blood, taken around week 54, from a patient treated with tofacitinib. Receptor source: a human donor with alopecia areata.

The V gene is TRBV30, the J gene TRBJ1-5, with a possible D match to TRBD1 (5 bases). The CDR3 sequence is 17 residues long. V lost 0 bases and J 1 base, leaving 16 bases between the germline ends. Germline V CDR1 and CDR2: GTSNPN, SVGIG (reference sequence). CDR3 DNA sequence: TGTGCCTGGAGTGTGCACAGGACACGGGCAAGCAATCAGCCCCAGCATTTT. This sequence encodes CAWSVHRTRASNQPQHF.

The CDR3 nucleotides are TGCGCCAGCAGCCACGGGTCTGAAGGTGAGCAGTTCTTC. This sequence encodes CASSHGSEGEQFF. The genes are TRBV4-1 and TRBJ2-1, with D uncertain. Trimming left V 3 bases short and J 9 bases short, with 12 bases between. This CDR3 comprises 13 residues. Germline values: CDR1 MGHRA, CDR2 YSYEKL.

CDR3 in DNA: TGTGCCAGCAGTCAGGGACAGGGCGGCAATGGCTACACCTTC. This encodes CASSQGQGGNGYTF. This chain joins TRBV6-6 and TRBJ1-2; TRBD1 aligns across 9 bases. V was clipped by 5 bases and J by 6 bases; unmatched bases: 7. In germline, CDR1 is MNHNY, CDR2 SVGAGI (reference sequence). The CDR3 runs to 14 residues.

The DNA for the CDR3 is TGCGCCAGCAGCTGGTCGAACACTGAAGCTTTCTTT. Translation: CASSWSNTEAFF. The rearrangement joins TRBV5-1 to TRBJ1-1; D gene uncertain. This CDR3 has 12 amino acids. Germline V gene lookup returns CDR1 SGHRS and CDR2 YFSETQ. Trimming cost V 3 bases and J 1 base, with 4 bases left between them.

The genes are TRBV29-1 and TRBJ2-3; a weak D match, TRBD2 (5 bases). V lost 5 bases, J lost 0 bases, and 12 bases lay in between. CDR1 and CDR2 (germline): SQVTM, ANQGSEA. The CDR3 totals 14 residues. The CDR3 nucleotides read TGCAGCGTTCTCGGGGTCCCTAGCACAGATACGCAGTATTTT. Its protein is CSVLGVPSTDTQYF.

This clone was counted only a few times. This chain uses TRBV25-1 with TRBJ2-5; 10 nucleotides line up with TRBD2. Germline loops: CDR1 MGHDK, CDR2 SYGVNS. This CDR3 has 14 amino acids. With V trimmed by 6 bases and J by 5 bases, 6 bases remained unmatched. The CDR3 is CASSSSGGFETQYF. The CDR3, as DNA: TGTGCCAGCAGCAGTAGCGGGGGGTTCGAGACCCAGTACTTC. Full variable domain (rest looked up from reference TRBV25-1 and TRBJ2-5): EADIYQTPRYLVIGTGKKITLECSQTMGHDKMYWYQQDPGMELHLIHYSYGVNSTEKGDLSSESTVSRIRTEHFPLTLESARPSHTSQYLCASSSSGGFETQYFGPGTRLLVL.

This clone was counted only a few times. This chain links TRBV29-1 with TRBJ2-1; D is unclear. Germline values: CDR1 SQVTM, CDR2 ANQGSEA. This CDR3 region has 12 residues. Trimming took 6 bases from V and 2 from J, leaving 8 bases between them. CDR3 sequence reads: CSVYLAYNEQFF. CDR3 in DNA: TGCAGCGTATATCTAGCCTACAATGAGCAGTTCTTC.

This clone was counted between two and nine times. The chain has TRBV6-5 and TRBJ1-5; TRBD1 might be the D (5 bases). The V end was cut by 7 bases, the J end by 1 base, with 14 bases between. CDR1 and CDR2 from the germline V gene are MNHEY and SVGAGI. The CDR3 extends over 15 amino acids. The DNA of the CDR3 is TGTGCCAGCACGCCCTTTTGGGGGAGCAATCAGCCCCAGCATTTT. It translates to CASTPFWGSNQPQHF.

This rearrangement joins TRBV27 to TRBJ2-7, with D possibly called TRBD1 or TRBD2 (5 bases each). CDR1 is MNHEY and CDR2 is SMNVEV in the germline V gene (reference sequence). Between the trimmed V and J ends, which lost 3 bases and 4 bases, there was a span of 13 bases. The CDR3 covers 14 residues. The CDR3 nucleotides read TGTGCCAGCAGTTTCGGGGCGGCGGAGTACGAGCAGTACTTC. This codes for CASSFGAAEYEQYF.

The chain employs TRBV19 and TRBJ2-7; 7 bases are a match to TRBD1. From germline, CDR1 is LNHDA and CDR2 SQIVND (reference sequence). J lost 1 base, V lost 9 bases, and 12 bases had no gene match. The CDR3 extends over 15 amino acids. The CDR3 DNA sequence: TGTGCCAGCTCGCCTTCGACAGGGCTTTCCTACGAGCAGTACTTC. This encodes CASSPSTGLSYEQYF.

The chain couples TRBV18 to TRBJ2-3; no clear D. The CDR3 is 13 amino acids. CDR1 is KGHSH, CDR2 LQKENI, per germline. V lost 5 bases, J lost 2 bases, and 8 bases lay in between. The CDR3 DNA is TGTGCCAGCTCAGGTGGCCCCACAGATACGCAGTATTTT. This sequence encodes CASSGGPTDTQYF.

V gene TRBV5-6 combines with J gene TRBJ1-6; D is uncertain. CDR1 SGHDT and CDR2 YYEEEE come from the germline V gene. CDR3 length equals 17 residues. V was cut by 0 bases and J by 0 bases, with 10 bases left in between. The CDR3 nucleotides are TGTGCCAGCAGCTTGGCCGTCGGGAGCTCCTATAATTCACCCCTCCACTTT. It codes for CASSLAVGSSYNSPLHF.

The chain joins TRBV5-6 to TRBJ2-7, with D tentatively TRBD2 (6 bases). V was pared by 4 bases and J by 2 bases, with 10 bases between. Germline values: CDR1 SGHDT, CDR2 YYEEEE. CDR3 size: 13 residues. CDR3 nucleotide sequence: TGTGCCAGCAGCCCGGGGACTCCCTACGAGCAGTACTTC. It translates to CASSPGTPYEQYF. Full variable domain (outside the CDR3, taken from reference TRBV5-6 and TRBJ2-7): DAGVTQSPTHLIKTRGQQVTLRCSPKSGHDTVSWYQQALGQGPQFIFQYYEEEERQRGNFPDRFSGHQFPNYSSELNVNALLLGDSALYLCASSPGTPYEQYFGPGTRLTVT.

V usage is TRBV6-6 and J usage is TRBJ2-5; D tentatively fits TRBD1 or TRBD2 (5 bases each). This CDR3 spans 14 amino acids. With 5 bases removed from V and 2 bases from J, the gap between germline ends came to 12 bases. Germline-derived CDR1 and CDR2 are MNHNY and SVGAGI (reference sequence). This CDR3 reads CASSGGTIQETQYF. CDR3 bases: TGTGCCAGCAGTGGGGGTACTATACAAGAGACCCAGTACTTC.